This T cell receptor (beta chain) was observed in a study of T cells of healthy individuals. This clonotype was counted many times. TCRdb fed the 5' RACE reads into MiXCR, producing one record per CDR3 protein. The sample carries over 95,000 distinct CDR3 sequences, 15% to 20% recorded once. The receptor was derived from a human donor in good health.

The CDR3 loop is CASSWQGNYGYTF. The CDR3 DNA is TGTGCCAGCAGTTGGCAGGGGAACTATGGCTACACCTTC. V gene TRBV27 combines with J gene TRBJ1-2; D is perhaps TRBD1 (6 bases). The V gene's germline CDR1 is MNHEY and CDR2 SMNVEV (reference sequence). Trimming cost V 4 bases and J 2 bases, with 8 bases left between them. This CDR3 spans 13 amino acids.